The source of this T cell receptor (beta chain) is a study of cytomegalovirus exposure and HLA in healthy donors. Study-wide results and limits: TRBV6-2, TRBV6-3 and some other V segments were unresolvable in 87-base-pair reads. Among donors in an Asian-associated ancestry cluster, a later analysis reportedly found fewer N-insertions than the roughly 610-donor mean. Common viral pathogens seemed to be connected with several of the most significant clusters, according to a later analysis. A list of 164 TCR beta chains associated with cytomegalovirus was given.

Details on this clone: What it binds is not known.

The CDR3 contains 15 residues. From germline, CDR1 is SGHRS and CDR2 YFSETQ. V lost 2 bases to trimming and J lost 0 bases, with 10 bases between them. It was with 60 Vbeta and 13 Jbeta primers that the PCR ran. Generated by immunoSEQ multiplex PCR, the TCRdb table keeps only in-frame clones and is missing some. The sample gives about 130,000 clones, less than 75% of which show up once; 2.1% is in the top ten. Sequenced sample: PBMCs. J is TRBJ2-3 and V is TRBV5-1, with D maybe TRBD1 (6 bases). The clonotype comes from a woman aged 40 to 50 in good health and CMV-seropositive. CDR3 nucleotide sequence: TGCGCCAGCAGCTTACAGGGTACAAGCACAGATACGCAGTATTTT. Translated: CASSLQGTSTDTQYF.